This T cell receptor (beta chain) was sequenced in a study of T cell repertoires in cytomegalovirus infection. On the study more broadly: CMV epitopes, recently identified HLA-C-restricted and well-studied HLA-B-restricted, were used. Indications of both CMV infection and matching HLA type were provided by public TCR beta signatures.

CDR1 SGHAT and CDR2 FQNNGV come from the germline V gene. The V gene end was trimmed by 4 bases and the J gene end by 2 bases; junction bases not matched to a gene: 6. The CDR3 totals 16 residues. Broader study findings: Predominance within the ex vivo response was attributable to HLA-C-restricted CMV-specific TCR beta clonotypes. There were carriers of CMV plus the relevant HLA, and cumulative public TCR beta family frequency identified them.

As to this clonotype: Its antigen is not known.

TCRdb passed the reads through MiXCR, listing each CDR3 protein once. The repertoire holds about 770,000 distinct CDR3 sequences, 29% seen once, with about 12% in the top ten. Sequenced material: cultured CD8+ T cells from PBMCs, taken from culture after CMV antigen stimulation. The chain uses TRBV11-2 and TRBJ2-2; 8 bases map to TRBD2. This clonotype was obtained from a human donor in good health (CMV status not recorded). Some clones in this sample may be carry-over from other donors' samples. The CDR3 here is CASSSLSGANTGELFF. CDR3 DNA sequence: TGTGCCAGCAGCTCCCTTAGCGGGGCAAACACCGGGGAGCTGTTTTTT.